This T cell receptor beta chain is from a study of blood T cell repertoires in COVID-19 (TCRdb year 2020). Turning to the overall study: Collaborator samples came from the United States, Italy and Spain and covered acute and convalescent phases of COVID-19. The material from the prospective study consisted of cDNA or gDNA derived from T cells, B-cell-depleted T cells, or PBMCs. The dataset comprised deeply sampled blood TCRbeta repertoires from subjects exposed to, actively infected with, or recovered from COVID-19. The repertoires were released in a freely available public database intended as a resource for research on the immune response to SARS-CoV-2. The samples were drawn from the first 160 participants of the ongoing ImmuneRACE study and from over 950 subjects provided by 6 global collaborators. Nearly every sample came with metadata listing a de-identified subject ID, COVID-19 status, age in years and sex. Where available, HLA class I and class II types were obtained from metadata supplied by the sample provider rather than from assay-based typing.

As for this clone: The specificity of this receptor is unknown. Qualities for individual bases were not recorded, and no much larger clone is one base off.

Enrolling through a virtual design, the prospective study's participants ranged in age from roughly 18 to 89 years and lived across around 25 United States geographic areas. In the prospective study, participants were assigned to cohorts based on the clinical history participants reported in a screening survey and a study questionnaire. Mobile phlebotomists in the prospective study collected whole blood, serum and a nasopharyngeal or oropharyngeal swab from every participant. Over a roughly 2-month period, participants in the prospective study had the option of providing additional blood draws and questionnaires. Before DNA extraction, blood samples from the prospective study were shipped at room temperature or frozen. The immunoSEQ Assay, a bias-controlled multiplex PCR, was used to amplify TCRbeta CDR3 regions from genomic DNA. Processing in the source paper ran as follows. Nucleated cell counts per sample were estimated from amplification of reference gene primers within the assay. To quantify the absolute abundance of each unique TCRbeta CDR3 rearrangement, sequence reads were collapsed and filtered. For each sample, productive Simpson clonality was calculated by taking the square root of Simpson's diversity index across productive rearrangements. TCRdb mirrors the immuneACCESS table, restricted to in-frame sequences. Some clones are absent from its copies; in checked studies, under half trace to an unresolved V gene, and the reason for the others is unknown. V and J calls and clone size are as listed in that table; D and trimming were resolved from the DNA. This sample lists fewer than 250,000 clones; just over 85% were detected once. Together, the top ten hold 3% to 4% of the sample.

The CDR3, from cysteine to phenylalanine, totals 12 residues. Only the CDR3 region is kept as DNA, spanning 36 bases read in frame from base 1. A distance of 6 bases separates the germline ends of V and J, which lose 4 bases and 2 bases respectively. CDR1 and CDR2, per the germline V gene, are SGHRS and YFSETQ. The research as a whole found: How much clinical and demographic metadata was included differed by source and by participant, and the metadata was provided uncurated.

Recombination connected TRBV5-1 to TRBJ2-5; too little of a D gene remains to name it. The sequence came from a woman aged 35 to 49 with acute COVID-19. Specimen: PBMCs or T cells enriched from blood (not recorded which). The nucleotides are TGCGCCAGCAGCCGTCAGCAAGAGACCCAGTACTTC. The encoded protein is CASSRQQETQYF.